This T cell receptor beta chain derives from a study of T cell changes during pregnancy in multiple sclerosis (dated by TCRdb to the late 2010s). Concerning the study at large: The study examined how the T cell repertoire changed over the course of pregnancy in women with multiple sclerosis.

The method behind the library was the immunoSEQ multiplex PCR assay. What TCRdb holds here is the immuneACCESS table cut down to in-frame rearrangements. Part of the clones is not present; checked against another copy, under half of the missing clones reflect an unresolved V gene, and the others are unexplained. In all, the sample holds approximately 93,000 clones, and under 95% of those were seen once. Around 0.93% of the sample comes from the top ten. Concerning this clone: The clone's antigen remains unknown. The record has no base qualities; no much larger clone is one base away.

Including cysteine and phenylalanine, the CDR3 has 13 amino acids. Only the CDR3 DNA is retained, 39 bases long and in frame from the first base. The CDR1 and CDR2 encoded by the germline V gene are SGHTA and FQGTGA. V drops 5 bases and J drops 4 bases, leaving 12 bases in between. The source of this sequence is a female donor with multiple sclerosis, enrolled in a pregnancy study. The sequence links TRBV7-3 to TRBJ2-7; no D segment can be confidently identified. The source material was peripheral blood, sampled before pregnancy. The DNA is as follows: TGTGCCAGCAGCCCCCGACGCGGATACGAGCAGTACTTC. Its protein is CASSPRRGYEQYF.